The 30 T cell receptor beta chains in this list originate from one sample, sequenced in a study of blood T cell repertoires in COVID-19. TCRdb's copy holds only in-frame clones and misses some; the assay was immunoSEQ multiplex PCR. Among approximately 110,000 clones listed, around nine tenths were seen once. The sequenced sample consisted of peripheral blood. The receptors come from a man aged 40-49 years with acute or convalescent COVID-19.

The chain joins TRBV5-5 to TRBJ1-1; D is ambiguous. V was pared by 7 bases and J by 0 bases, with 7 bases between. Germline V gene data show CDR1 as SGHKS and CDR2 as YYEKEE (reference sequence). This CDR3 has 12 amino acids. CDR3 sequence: CASRRVNTEAFF. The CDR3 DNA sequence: TGTGCCAGCCGCCGAGTGAACACTGAAGCTTTCTTT.

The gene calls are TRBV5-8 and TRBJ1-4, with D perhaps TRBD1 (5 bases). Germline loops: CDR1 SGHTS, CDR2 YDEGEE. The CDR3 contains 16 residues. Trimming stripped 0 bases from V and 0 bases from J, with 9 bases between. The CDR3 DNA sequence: TGTGCCAGCAGCTTGGCAGGGAGGGCAACTAATGAAAAACTGTTTTTT. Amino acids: CASSLAGRATNEKLFF.

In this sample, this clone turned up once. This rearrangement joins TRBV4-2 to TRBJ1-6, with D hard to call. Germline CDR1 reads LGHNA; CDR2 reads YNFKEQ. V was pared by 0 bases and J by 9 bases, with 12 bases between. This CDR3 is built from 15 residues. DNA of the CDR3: TGTGCCAGCAGCCAAGAGGCAGGTGGTGGTTCACCCCTCCACTTT. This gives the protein CASSQEAGGGSPLHF.

The CDR3: CASNFLSGGTDTQYF. CDR3 coding DNA: TGTGCCAGCAATTTCTTAAGCGGGGGCACAGATACGCAGTATTTT. The chain recombines TRBV27 with TRBJ2-3; 7 bases fit TRBD2. CDR1 is MNHEY, CDR2 SMNVEV, per germline (reference sequence). The ends lost 7 bases at V and 1 base at J; junction bases unmatched: 8. The CDR3 totals 15 residues.

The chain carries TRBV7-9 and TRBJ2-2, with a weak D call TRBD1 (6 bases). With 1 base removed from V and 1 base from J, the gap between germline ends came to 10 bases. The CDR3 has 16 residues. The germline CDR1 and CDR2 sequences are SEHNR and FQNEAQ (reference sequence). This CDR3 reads CASSLVVTGNTGELFF. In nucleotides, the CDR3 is TGTGCCAGCAGCTTAGTAGTGACAGGGAACACCGGGGAGCTGTTTTTT.

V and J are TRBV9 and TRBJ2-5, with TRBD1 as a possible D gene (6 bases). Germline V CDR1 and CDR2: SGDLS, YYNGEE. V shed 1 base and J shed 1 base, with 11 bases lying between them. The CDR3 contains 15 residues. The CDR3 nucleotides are TGTGCCAGCAGCGTAATGGGGGCAGGCCAAGAGACCCAGTACTTC. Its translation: CASSVMGAGQETQYF.

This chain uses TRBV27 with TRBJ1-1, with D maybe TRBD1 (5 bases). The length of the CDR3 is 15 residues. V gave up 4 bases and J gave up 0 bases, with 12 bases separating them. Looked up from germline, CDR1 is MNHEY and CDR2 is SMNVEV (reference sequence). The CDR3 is CASSSQVSMNTEAFF. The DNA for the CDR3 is TGTGCCAGCAGTTCACAGGTCTCCATGAACACTGAAGCTTTCTTT.

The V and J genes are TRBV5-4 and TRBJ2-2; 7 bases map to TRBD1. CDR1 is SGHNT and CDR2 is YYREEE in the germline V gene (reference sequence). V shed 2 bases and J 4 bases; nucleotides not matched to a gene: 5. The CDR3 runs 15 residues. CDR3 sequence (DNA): TGTGCCAGCAGCTTAAGACAGGGTGGCACCGGGGAGCTGTTTTTT. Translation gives CASSLRQGGTGELFF.

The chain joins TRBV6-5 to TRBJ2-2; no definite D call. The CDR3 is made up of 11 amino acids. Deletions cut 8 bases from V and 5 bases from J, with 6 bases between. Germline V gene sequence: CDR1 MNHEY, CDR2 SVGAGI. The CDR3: CASRSTGELFF. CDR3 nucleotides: TGTGCCAGCCGGAGTACCGGGGAGCTGTTTTTT.

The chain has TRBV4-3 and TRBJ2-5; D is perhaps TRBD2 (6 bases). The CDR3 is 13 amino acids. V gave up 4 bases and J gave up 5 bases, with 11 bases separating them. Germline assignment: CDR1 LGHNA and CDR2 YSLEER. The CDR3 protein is CASSPTSLETQYF. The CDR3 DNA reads TGCGCCAGCAGCCCAACTAGCTTGGAGACCCAGTACTTC.

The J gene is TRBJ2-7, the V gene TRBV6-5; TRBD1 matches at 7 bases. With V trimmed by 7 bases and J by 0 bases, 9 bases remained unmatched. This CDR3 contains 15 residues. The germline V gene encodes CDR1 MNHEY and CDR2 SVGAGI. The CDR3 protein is CASTPPAGGSYEQYF. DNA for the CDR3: TGTGCCAGCACCCCCCCGGCAGGGGGCTCCTACGAGCAGTACTTC.

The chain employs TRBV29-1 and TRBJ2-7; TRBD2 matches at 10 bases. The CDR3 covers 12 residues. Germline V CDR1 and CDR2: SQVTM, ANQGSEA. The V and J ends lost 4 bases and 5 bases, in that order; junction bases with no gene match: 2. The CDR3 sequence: CSVVLAGDEQYF. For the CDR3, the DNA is TGCAGCGTTGTTCTAGCGGGAGACGAGCAGTACTTC.

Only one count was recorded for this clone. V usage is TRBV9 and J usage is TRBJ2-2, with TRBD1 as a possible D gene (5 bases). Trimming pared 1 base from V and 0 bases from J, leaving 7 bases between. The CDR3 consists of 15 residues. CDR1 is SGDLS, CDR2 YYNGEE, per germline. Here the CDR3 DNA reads TGTGCCAGCAGCGTAAGGGGCACGAACACCGGGGAGCTGTTTTTT. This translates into CASSVRGTNTGELFF.

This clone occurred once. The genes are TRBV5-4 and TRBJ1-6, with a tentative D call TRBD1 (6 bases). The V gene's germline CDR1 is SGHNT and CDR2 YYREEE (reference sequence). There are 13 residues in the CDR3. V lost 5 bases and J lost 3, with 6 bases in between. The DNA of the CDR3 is TGTGCCAGCAGGGACAGCTATAATTCACCCCTCCACTTT. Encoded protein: CASRDSYNSPLHF. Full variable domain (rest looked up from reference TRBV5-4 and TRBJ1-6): ETGVTQSPTHLIKTRGQQVTLRCSSQSGHNTVSWYQQALGQGPQFIFQYYREEENGRGNFPPRFSGLQFPNYSSELNVNALELDDSALYLCASRDSYNSPLHFGNGTRLTVT.

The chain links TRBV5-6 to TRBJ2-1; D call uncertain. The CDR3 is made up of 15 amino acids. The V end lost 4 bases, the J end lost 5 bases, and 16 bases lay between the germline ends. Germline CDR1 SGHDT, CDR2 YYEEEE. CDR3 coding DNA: TGTGCCAGCAGCCCTCCCGGCAACTACAACAATGAGCAGTTCTTC. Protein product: CASSPPGNYNNEQFF.

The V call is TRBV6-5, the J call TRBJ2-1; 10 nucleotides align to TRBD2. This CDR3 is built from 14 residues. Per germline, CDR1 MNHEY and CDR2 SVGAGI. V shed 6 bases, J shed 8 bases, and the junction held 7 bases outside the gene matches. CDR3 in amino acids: CASRLAGGGDEQFF. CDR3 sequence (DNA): TGTGCCAGCAGGTTAGCGGGAGGAGGCGATGAGCAGTTCTTC.

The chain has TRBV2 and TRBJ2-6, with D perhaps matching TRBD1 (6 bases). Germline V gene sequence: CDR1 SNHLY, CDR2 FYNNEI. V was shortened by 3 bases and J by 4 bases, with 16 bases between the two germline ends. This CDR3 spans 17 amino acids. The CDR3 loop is CASSDLSWGRGANVLTF. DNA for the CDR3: TGTGCCAGCAGTGATCTTTCTTGGGGGCGAGGGGCCAACGTCCTGACTTTC.

The CDR3 spells CASSPPLRQGSFEKLFF. In DNA, the CDR3 is TGCGCCAGCAGCCCGCCTCTGCGGCAGGGGAGTTTTGAAAAACTGTTTTTT. The chain carries TRBV5-1 and TRBJ1-4, with TRBD1 as a possible D gene (6 bases). Germline V gene sequence: CDR1 SGHRS, CDR2 YFSETQ. V lost 4 bases and J lost 7, with 23 bases in between. The length of the CDR3 is 17 residues.

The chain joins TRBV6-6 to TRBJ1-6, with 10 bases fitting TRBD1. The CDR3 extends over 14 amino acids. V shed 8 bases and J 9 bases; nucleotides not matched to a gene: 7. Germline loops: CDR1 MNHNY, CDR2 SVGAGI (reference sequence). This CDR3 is CASGDRGVFSPLHF. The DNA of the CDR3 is TGTGCCAGCGGGGACAGGGGTGTATTTTCACCCCTCCACTTT.

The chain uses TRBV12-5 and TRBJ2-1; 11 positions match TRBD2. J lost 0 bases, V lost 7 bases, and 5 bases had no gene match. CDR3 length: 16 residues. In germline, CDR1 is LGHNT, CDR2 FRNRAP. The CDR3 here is CASARLAGNSYNEQFF. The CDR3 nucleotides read TGTGCTAGTGCCAGACTAGCGGGGAACTCCTACAATGAGCAGTTCTTC.

Written as DNA, the CDR3 is TGCGCCAGCAGCCCCCGGGACAGAGATTCCGACTATGGCTACACCTTC. Protein product: CASSPRDRDSDYGYTF. The V and J genes are TRBV5-1 and TRBJ1-2; TRBD1 matches at 7 bases. The CDR3 length is 16 residues. J lost 3 bases, V lost 4 bases, and 12 bases had no gene match. In germline, CDR1 is SGHRS, CDR2 YFSETQ.

CDR3: CASSSSGSSNYGYTF. In nucleotides, the CDR3 is TGTGCCAGCAGCTCATCCGGGTCTTCTAACTATGGCTACACCTTC. The chain joins TRBV7-3 to TRBJ1-2, with unresolved D. The CDR3 contains 15 residues. Trimming took 4 bases from V and 0 from J, leaving 12 bases between them. CDR1 and CDR2 (germline): SGHTA, FQGTGA. Complete variable domain (other parts from reference TRBV7-3 and TRBJ1-2): GAGVSQTPSNKVTEKGKYVELRCDPISGHTALYWYRQSLGQGPEFLIYFQGTGAADDSGLPNDRFFAVRPEGSVSTLKIQRTERGDSAVYLCASSSSGSSNYGYTFGSGTRLTVV.

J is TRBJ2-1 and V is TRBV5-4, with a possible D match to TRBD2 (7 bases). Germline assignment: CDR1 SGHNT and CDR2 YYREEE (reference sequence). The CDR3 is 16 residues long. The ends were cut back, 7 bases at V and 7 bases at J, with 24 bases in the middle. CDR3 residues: CASAQGGGVKGNEQFF. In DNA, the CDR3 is TGTGCCAGCGCCCAAGGGGGGGGAGTTAAAGGGAATGAGCAGTTCTTC.

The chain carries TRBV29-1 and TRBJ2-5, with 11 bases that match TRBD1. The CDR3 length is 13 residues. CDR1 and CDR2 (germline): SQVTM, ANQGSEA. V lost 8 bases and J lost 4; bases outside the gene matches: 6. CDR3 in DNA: TGCAGCTCCCGGACAGGGGGCGTAGAGACCCAGTACTTC. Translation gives CSSRTGGVETQYF.

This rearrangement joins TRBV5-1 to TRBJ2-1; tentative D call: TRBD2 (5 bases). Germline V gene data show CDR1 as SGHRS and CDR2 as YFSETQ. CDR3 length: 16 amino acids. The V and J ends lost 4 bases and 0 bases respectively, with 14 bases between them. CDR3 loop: CASSTLDSSSYNEQFF. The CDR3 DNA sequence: TGCGCCAGCAGCACCCTGGACTCTAGCTCCTACAATGAGCAGTTCTTC.

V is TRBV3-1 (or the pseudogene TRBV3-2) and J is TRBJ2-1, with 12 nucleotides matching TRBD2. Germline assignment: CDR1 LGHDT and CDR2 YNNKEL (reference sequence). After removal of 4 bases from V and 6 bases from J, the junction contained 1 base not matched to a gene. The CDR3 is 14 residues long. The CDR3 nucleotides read TGTGCCAGCAGCCGGACTAGCGGGGTCAATGAGCAGTTCTTC. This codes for CASSRTSGVNEQFF.

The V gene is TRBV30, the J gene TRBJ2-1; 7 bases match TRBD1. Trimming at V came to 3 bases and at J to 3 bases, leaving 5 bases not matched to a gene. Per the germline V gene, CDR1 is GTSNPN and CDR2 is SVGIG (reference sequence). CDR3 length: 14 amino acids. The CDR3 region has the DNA TGTGCCTGGAGCCAAGGGGGCTACTACAATGAGCAGTTCTTC. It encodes CAWSQGGYYNEQFF.

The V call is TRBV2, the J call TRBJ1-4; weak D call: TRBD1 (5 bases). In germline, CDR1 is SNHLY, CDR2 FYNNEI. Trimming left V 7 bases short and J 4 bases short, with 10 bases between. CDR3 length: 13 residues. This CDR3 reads CASMRQINEKLFF. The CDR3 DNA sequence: TGTGCCAGCATGAGACAGATTAATGAAAAACTGTTTTTT.

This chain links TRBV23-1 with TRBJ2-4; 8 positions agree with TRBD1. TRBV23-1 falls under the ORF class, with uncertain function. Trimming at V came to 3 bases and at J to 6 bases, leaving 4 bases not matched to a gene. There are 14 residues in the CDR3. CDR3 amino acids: CASSQRQGRNIQYF. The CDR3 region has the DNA TGCGCCAGCAGTCAGAGACAGGGGAGAAACATTCAGTACTTC.

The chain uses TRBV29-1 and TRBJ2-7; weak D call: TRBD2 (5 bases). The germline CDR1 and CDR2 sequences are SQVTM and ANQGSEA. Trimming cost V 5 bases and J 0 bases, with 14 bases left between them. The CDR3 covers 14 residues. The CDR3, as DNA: TGCAGCGTTTCCATCGGGATTCGCTCCTACGAGCAGTACTTC. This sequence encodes CSVSIGIRSYEQYF.